This T cell receptor (beta chain) was captured by sequencing in a study of T-cell reconstitution after alpha-beta-depleted transplantation in children. Study-wide points: Reportedly, only several hundred clones from non-depleted graft cells drove alpha-beta T-cell counts at about two months. When one year had passed after transplant, most T-cell counts and diversity came from newly produced T cells.

Only a few counts were recorded for this clonotype. Its antigen remains unidentified. Unique molecular identifiers were incorporated when the TCRbeta library was constructed. Each CDR3 protein is one row after TCRdb ran MiXCR on the PCR reads. The sample carries hundreds of thousands of distinct CDR3 sequences, about 24% recorded once. This receptor was identified in a female patient aged 2-9 years who had a stem cell transplant for congenital amegakaryocytic thrombocytopenia, so the T cells may come from the graft donor. Material: PBMCs, mostly from graft donor cells, obtained 360 days after TCRalphabeta/CD19-depleted stem cell transplant.

Written as DNA, the CDR3 is TGCGCCAGCAGCTCTGGGACAGTCGGGGAGACCCAGTACTTC. This gives the protein CASSSGTVGETQYF. J is TRBJ2-5 and V is TRBV5-1; 7 positions match TRBD1. V was pared by 3 bases and J by 5 bases, with 7 bases of the junction left unmatched. The CDR3 runs 14 residues. CDR1 and CDR2 (germline): SGHRS, YFSETQ.